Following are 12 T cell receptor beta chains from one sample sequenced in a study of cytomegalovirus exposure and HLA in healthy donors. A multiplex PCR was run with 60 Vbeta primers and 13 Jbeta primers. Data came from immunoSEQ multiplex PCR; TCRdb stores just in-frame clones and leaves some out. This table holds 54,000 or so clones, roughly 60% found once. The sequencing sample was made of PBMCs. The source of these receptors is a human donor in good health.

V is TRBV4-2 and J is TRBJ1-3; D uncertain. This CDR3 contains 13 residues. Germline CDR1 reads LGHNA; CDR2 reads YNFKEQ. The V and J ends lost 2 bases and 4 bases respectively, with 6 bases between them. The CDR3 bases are TGTGCCAGCAGCCAACGTGTCGGAAACACCATATATTTT. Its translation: CASSQRVGNTIYF.

CDR3 in amino acids: CASRQQPIPGTDEQYF. The CDR3 DNA reads TGCGCCAGCAGACAACAGCCTATCCCGGGGACAGACGAGCAGTACTTC. The chain carries TRBV5-1 and TRBJ2-5, with 7 bases aligning to TRBD1. The end of the DNA aligns better with TRBJ2-7, so the J call may be wrong. Per the germline V gene, CDR1 is SGHRS and CDR2 is YFSETQ. This CDR3 is 16 amino acids long.

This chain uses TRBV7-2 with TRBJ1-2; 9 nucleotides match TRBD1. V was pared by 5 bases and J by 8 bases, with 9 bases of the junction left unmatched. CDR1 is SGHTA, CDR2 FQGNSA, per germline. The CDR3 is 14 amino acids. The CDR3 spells CASSLRTGDGGYTF. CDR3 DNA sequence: TGTGCCAGCAGCCTCAGGACAGGGGATGGGGGCTACACCTTC.

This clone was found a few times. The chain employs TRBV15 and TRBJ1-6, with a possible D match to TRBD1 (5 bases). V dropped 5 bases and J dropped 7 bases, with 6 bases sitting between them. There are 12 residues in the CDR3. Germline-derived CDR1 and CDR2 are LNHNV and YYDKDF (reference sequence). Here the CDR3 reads CATSWGNSPLHF. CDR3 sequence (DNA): TGTGCCACCAGCTGGGGCAATTCACCCCTCCACTTT.

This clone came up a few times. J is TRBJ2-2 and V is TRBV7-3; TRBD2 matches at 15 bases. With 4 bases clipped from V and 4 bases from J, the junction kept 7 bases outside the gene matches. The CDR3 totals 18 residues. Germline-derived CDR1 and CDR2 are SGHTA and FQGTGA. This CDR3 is CASSSGLAGGPGTGELFF. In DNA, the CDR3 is TGTGCCAGCAGCTCCGGACTAGCGGGGGGGCCGGGCACCGGGGAGCTGTTTTTT.

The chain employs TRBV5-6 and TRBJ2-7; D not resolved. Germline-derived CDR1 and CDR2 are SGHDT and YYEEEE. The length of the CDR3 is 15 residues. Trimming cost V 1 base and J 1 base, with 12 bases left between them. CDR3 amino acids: CASSLRTALSYEQYF. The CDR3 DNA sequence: TGTGCCAGCAGCTTGCGCACCGCGCTGTCCTACGAGCAGTACTTC.

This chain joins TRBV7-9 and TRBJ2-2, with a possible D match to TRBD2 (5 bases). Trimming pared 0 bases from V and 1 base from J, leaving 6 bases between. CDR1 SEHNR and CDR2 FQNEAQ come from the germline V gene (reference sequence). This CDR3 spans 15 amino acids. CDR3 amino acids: CASSLAGRNTGELFF. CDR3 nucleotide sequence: TGTGCCAGCAGCTTAGCTGGGAGGAACACCGGGGAGCTGTTTTTT.

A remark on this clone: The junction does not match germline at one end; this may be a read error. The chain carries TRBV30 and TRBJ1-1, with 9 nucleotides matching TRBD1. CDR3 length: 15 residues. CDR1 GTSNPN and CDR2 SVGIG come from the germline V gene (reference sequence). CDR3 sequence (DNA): TGTGCCTGGGACGGAGGACAGGGGAGTAGAACTGAGGCTTTCTTT. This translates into CAWDGGQGSRTEAFF.

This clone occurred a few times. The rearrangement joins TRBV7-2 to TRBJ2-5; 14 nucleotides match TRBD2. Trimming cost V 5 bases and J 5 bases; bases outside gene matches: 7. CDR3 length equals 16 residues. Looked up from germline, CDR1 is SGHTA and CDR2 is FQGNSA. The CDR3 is CASSRGLAGVGETQYF. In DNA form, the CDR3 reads TGTGCCAGCAGCCGGGGACTAGCGGGGGTTGGGGAGACCCAGTACTTC.

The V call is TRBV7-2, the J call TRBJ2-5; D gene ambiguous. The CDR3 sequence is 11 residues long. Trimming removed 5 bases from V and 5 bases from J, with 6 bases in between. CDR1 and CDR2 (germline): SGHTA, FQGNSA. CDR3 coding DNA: TGTGCCAGCAGCCCCCTGGAGACCCAGTACTTC. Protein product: CASSPLETQYF. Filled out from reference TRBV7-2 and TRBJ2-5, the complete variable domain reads GAGVSQSPSNKVTEKGKDVELRCDPISGHTALYWYRQSLGQGLEFLIYFQGNSAPDKSGLPSDRFSAERTGGSVSTLTIQRTQQEDSAVYLCASSPLETQYFGPGTRLLVL.

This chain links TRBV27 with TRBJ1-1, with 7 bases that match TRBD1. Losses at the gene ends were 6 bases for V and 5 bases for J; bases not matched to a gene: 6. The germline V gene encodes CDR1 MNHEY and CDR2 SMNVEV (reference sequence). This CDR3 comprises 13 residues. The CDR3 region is CASRRDRNTEAFF. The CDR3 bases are TGTGCCAGCAGACGGGACAGAAATACTGAAGCTTTCTTT.

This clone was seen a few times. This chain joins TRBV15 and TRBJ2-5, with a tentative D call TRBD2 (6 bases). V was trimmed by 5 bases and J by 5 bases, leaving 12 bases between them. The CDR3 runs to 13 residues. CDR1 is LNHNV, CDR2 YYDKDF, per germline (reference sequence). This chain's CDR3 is CATSGGLVETQYF. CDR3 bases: TGTGCCACCAGCGGGGGACTTGTGGAGACCCAGTACTTC.